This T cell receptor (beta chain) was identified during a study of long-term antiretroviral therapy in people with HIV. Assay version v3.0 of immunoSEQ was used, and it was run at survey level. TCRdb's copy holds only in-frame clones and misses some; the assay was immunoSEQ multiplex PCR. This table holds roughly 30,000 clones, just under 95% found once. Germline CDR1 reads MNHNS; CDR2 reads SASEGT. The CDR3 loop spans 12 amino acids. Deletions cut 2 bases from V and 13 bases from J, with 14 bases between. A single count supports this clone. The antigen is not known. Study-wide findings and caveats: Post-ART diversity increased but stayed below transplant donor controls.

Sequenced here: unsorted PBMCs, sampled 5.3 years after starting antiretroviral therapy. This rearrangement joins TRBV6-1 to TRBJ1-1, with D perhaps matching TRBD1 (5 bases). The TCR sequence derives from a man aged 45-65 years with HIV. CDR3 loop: CASSELAQEDFF. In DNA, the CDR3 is TGTGCCAGCAGTGAATTAGCACAGGAGGATTTCTTT.